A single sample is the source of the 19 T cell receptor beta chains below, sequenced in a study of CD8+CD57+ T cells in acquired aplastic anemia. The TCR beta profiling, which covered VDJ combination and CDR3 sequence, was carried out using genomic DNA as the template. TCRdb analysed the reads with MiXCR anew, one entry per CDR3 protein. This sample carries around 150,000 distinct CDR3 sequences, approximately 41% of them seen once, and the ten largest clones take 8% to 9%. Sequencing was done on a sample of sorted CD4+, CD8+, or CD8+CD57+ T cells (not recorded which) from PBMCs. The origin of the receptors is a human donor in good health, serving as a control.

The CDR3 DNA is TGTGCCAGCAGCCCGGGGGCGTCTACAGCTTTCTTT. Its protein product is CASSPGASTAFF. The J gene is TRBJ1-1, the V gene TRBV7-6, with D possibly being TRBD1 (6 bases). Germline loops: CDR1 SGHVS, CDR2 FNYEAQ. The V end lost 5 bases, the J end lost 10 bases, and 14 bases lay between the germline ends. The CDR3 extends over 12 amino acids.

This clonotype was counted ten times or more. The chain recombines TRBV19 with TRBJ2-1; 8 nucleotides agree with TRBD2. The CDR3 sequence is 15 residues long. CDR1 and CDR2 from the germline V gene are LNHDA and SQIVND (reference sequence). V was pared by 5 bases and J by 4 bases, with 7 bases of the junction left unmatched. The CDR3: CASSPPPGGYNEQFF. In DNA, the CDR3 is TGTGCCAGTAGTCCCCCCCCGGGGGGGTACAATGAGCAGTTCTTC.

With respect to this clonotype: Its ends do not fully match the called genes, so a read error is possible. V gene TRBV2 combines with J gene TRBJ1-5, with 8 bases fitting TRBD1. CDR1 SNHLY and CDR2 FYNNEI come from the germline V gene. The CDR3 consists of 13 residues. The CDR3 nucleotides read TGTGCCAGCAGTTGGACAGGGTATCAGACCCAGCATTTT. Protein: CASSWTGYQTQHF.

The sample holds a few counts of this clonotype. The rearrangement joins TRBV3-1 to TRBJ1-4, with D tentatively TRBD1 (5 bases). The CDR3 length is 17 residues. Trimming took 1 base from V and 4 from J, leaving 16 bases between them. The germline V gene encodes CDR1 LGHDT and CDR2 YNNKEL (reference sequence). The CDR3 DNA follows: TGTGCCAGCAGCCAAGCAATCTGGGGACGGATTAATGAAAAACTGTTTTTT. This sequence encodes CASSQAIWGRINEKLFF.

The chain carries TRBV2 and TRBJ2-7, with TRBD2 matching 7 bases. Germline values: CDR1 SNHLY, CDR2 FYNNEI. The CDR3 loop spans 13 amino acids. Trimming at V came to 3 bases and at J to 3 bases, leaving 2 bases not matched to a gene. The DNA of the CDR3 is TGTGCCAGCAGTGAGGGGGGGGACTACGAGCAGTACTTC. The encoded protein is CASSEGGDYEQYF.

CDR3 region: CASSPLERTQYF. As DNA, the CDR3 is TGTGCCAGCAGCCCCCTTGAGCGGACCCAGTACTTC. The rearrangement joins TRBV7-2 to TRBJ2-5; D is undetermined. The CDR3 runs 12 residues. The V and J ends lost 5 bases and 7 bases respectively, with 11 bases between them. The germline V gene has CDR1 SGHTA and CDR2 FQGNSA.

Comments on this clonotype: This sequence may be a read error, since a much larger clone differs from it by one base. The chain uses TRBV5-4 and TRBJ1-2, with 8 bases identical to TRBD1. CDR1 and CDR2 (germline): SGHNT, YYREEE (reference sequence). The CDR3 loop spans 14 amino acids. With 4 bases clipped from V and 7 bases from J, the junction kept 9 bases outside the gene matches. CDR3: CASSPGRGQLGYTF. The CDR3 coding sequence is TGTGCCAGCAGCCCGGGCAGGGGGCAACTTGGCTACACCTTC. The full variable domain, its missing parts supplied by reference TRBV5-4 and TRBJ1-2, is ETGVTQSPTHLIKTRGQQVTLRCSSQSGHNTVSWYQQALGQGPQFIFQYYREEENGRGNFPPRFSGLQFPNYSSELNVNALELDDSALYLCASSPGRGQLGYTFGSGTRLTVV.

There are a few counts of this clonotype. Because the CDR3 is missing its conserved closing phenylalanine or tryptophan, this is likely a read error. Here the CDR3 reads CASSYGQFAGNTIYI. CDR3 in DNA: TGTGCCAGCAGTTACGGACAGTTCGCTGGAAACACCATATATATT. The gene calls are TRBV10-3 and TRBJ1-3, with D maybe TRBD1 (6 bases). This CDR3 is 15 amino acids long. Germline V gene sequence: CDR1 ENHRY, CDR2 SYGVKD.

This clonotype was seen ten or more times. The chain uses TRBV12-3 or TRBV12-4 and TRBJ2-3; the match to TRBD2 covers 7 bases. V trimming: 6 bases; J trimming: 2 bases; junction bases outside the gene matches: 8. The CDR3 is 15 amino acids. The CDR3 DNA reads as TGTGCCAGCAGGAAAGGACTAGAATCCACAGATACGCAGTATTTT. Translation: CASRKGLESTDTQYF.

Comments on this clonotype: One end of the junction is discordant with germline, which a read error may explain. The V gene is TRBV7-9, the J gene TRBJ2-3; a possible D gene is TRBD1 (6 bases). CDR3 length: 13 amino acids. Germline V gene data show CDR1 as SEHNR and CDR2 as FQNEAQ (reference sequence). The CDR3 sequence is CASSLPHGAEGVF. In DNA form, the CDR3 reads TGTGCCAGCAGCTTACCGCATGGTGCAGAGGGGGTTTTT. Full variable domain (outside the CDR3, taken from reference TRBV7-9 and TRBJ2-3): DTGVSQNPRHKITKRGQNVTFRCDPISEHNRLYWYRQTLGQGPEFLTYFQNEAQLEKSRLLSDRFSAERPKGSFSTLEIQRTEQGDSAMYLCASSLPHGAEGVFGPGTRLTVL.

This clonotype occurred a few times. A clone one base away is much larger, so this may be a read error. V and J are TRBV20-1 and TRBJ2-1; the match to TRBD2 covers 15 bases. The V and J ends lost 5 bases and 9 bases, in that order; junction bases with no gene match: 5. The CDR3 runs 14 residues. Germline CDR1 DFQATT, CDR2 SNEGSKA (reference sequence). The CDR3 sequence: CSAGLAGGPLEQFF. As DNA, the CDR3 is TGCAGTGCTGGACTAGCGGGGGGGCCGCTTGAGCAGTTCTTC.

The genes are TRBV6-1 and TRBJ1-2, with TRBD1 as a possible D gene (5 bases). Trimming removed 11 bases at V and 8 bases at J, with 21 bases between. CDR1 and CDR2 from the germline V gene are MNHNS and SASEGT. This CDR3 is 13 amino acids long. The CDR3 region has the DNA TGTGCCGGCCAGGACATAGGACGTGGCGGCTACACCTTC. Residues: CAGQDIGRGGYTF.

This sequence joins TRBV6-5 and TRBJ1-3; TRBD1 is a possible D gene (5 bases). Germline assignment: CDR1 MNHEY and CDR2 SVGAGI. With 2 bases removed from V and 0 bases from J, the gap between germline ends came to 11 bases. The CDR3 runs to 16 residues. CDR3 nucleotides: TGTGCCAGCAGTTACACGGGACCGCGCTCTGGAAACACCATATATTTT. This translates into CASSYTGPRSGNTIYF.

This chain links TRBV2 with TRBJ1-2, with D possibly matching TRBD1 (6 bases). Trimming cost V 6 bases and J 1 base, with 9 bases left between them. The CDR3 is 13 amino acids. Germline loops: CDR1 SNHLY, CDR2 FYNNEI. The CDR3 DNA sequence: TGTGCCAGCAGGAGGACAGTTAACTATGGCTACACCTTC. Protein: CASRRTVNYGYTF. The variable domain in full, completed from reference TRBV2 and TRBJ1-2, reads EPEVTQTPSHQVTQMGQEVILRCVPISNHLYFYWYRQILGQKVEFLVSFYNNEISEKSEIFDDQFSVERPDGSNFTLKIRSTKLEDSAMYFCASRRTVNYGYTFGSGTRLTVV.

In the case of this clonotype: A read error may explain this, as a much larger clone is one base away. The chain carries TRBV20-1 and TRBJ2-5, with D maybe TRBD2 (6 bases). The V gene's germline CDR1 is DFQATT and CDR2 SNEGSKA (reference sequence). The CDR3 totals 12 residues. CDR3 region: CSASGSVETPYF. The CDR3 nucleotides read TGCAGTGCTAGCGGGAGCGTAGAGACCCCGTACTTC.

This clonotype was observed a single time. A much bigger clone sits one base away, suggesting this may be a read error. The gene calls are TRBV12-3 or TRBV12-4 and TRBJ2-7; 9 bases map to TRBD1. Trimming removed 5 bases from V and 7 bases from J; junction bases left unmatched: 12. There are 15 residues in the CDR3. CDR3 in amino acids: CASSRQGVSYNEQYF. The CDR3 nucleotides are TGTGCCAGCAGTCGACAGGGGGTCTCCTACAATGAGCAGTACTTC.

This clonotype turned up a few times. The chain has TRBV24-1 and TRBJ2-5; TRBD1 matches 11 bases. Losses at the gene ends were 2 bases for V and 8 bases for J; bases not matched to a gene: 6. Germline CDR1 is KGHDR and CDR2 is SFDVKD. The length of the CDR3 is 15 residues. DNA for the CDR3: TGTGCCACCAGTGATTCCGGGACAGGGGGTTCAACCCAGTACTTC. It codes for CATSDSGTGGSTQYF.

The CDR3 nucleotides read TGTGCCATCAGTGACCAGGCATCTCTCTACGAGCAGTACTTC. Translation gives CAISDQASLYEQYF. The V gene is TRBV10-3, the J gene TRBJ2-7; no reliable D call. V was shortened by 3 bases and J by 3 bases, with 12 bases between the two germline ends. This CDR3 region has 14 residues. Germline V lookup: CDR1 ENHRY, CDR2 SYGVKD.

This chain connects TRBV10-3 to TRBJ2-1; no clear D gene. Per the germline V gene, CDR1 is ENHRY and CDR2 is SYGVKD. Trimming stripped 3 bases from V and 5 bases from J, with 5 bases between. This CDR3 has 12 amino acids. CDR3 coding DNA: TGTGCCATCAGTGAAGGGAACAATGAGCAGTTCTTC. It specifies CAISEGNNEQFF.